Detailed here is one T cell receptor beta chain. This sample stems from a study of blood T cell repertoires in COVID-19. Study at large: The United States, Italy and Spain were the sources of the acute and convalescent COVID-19 samples. Nucleic acid was either cDNA or gDNA, and it came from T cells, B-cell-depleted T cells, or PBMCs.

Germline V CDR1 and CDR2: PRHDT, FYEKMQ (reference sequence). The CDR3 covers 12 residues. Trimming shortened V by 5 bases and J by 5 bases, and 10 bases separated the two germline ends. Authors' methods: Reference gene primer amplification gave nucleated cell count estimates. The repertoire was sequenced with immunoSEQ multiplex PCR; TCRdb's copy has only in-frame clones and lacks some. D and trimming were read from the DNA, whereas the V and J calls and clone size are those reported in that table. The table has some 46,000 clones, around four fifths seen once. The chain has TRBV13 and TRBJ2-7; D perhaps matches TRBD2 (6 bases). The sequenced sample consisted of peripheral blood. The clonotype was recovered from a woman aged 80 or older with acute or convalescent COVID-19. The CDR3 coding sequence is TGTGCCAGCAGCGGAGGGTGGCACGAGCAGTACTTC. Its translation is CASSGGWHEQYF.